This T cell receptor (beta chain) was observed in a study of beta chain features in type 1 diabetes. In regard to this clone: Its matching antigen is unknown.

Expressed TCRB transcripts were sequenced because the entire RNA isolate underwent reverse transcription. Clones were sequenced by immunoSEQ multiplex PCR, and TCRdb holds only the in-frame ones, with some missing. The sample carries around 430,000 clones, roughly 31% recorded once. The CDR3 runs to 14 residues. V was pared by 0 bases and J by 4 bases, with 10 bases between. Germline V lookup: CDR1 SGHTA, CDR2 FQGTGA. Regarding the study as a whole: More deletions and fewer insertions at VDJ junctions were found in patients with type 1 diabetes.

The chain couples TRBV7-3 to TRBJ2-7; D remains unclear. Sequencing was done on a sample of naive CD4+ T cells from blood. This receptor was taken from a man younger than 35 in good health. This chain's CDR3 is CASSLTGGQYEQYF. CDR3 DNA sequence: TGTGCCAGCAGCTTAACGGGTGGGCAATACGAGCAGTACTTC.